This T cell receptor beta chain derives from a study of T cell changes during pregnancy in multiple sclerosis. Measured with immunoSEQ multiplex PCR; TCRdb has only the in-frame clones, and not every one. The profile shows under 100,000 clones, 90% to 95% of them singletons. Losses at the gene ends were 6 bases for V and 4 bases for J; bases not matched to a gene: 6. The CDR3 runs to 15 residues. CDR1 is MNHNY and CDR2 is SVGAGI in the germline V gene (reference sequence). The origin of this receptor is a female donor with multiple sclerosis, enrolled in a pregnancy study. The source material was peripheral blood, sampled in the second trimester of pregnancy. This sequence joins TRBV6-6 and TRBJ2-3; TRBD2 matches at 11 bases. This CDR3 reads CASRSKTSGADTQYF. CDR3 nucleotide sequence: TGTGCCAGCAGGTCTAAGACTAGCGGGGCAGATACGCAGTATTTT.